This T cell receptor beta chain came from a study of blood T cell repertoires in COVID-19. Study details: Material from acute and convalescent COVID-19 was sourced from the United States, Italy and Spain. From T cells, B-cell-depleted T cells, or PBMCs came the material, which was cDNA or gDNA.

In the original analysis: How many nucleated cells were present was estimated from reference gene primer amplification. Libraries were prepared by immunoSEQ multiplex PCR; TCRdb keeps only in-frame clonotypes and omits some of them. V and J calls and clone size come straight from that table; D and trimming were deduced from the DNA. Of under 250,000 clones in the sample, over 70% were seen once. This CDR3 is 13 amino acids long. The V end lost 5 bases, the J end lost 1 base, and 6 bases lay between the germline ends. CDR1 LGHDT and CDR2 YNNKEL come from the germline V gene (reference sequence). The origin of this receptor is a woman aged 70 to 79 with acute or convalescent COVID-19. V is TRBV3-1 (or the pseudogene TRBV3-2) and J is TRBJ1-3, with D uncertain. Specimen: peripheral blood. The CDR3 region is CASSSGSGNTIYF. The CDR3 coding sequence is TGTGCCAGCAGCTCAGGTTCTGGAAACACCATATATTTT.